This TCR beta chain is from a study of response to subunit inactivated influenza vaccine listed by TCRdb under 2018. The study in broad terms: Deep quantitative profiling of the T cell receptor repertoire was used in the study to follow responses to a trivalent subunit inactivated influenza vaccine. What the study reported, not specific to this receptor: The authors suggested that each seasonal influenza vaccination may recruit only a limited number of new T cells.

On this clonotype: What antigen it recognizes has not been identified. It has no much larger one-base neighbor in the sample; base qualities were not kept.

Reading from cysteine to phenylalanine, the CDR3 counts 16 amino acids. The CDR3 DNA has 48 bases and is translated from base 1. Deletion took 3 bases off V and 8 bases off J, with a span of 20 bases between the germline ends. Via the germline V gene, CDR1 is ENHRY and CDR2 SYGVKD. The library was made by RT-PCR. These reads were obtained on an Illumina HiSeq 2500. TCRdb reanalyzed the raw reads on its own, using fastp at Q25 for trimming and MiXCR for clone calling, and kept in-frame beta chains. Rows matching on CDR3 protein sequence are summarized as one entry with the most common DNA and genes. Recorded for this sample are some 500,000 distinct CDR3 sequences; over 25% of them occurred a single time. Approximately 1.9% of the sample belongs to the ten largest clones.

Sample: CD4+ T cells sorted from PBMCs, taken 5 days after vaccination. Recombination connected TRBV10-3 to TRBJ2-1; the D gene is possibly TRBD2, with 5 bases matching. This receptor was taken from a man aged 45-65 years who received an inactivated influenza vaccine. Donor details come from another sample of the same person, matched by shared clones. The encoded CDR3 is CAISDFKELGGDEQFF. The DNA is as follows: TGTGCCATCAGTGATTTTAAAGAACTAGGTGGCGATGAGCAGTTCTTC.